Listed below are T cell receptor beta chains from one sample, sequenced in a study of low-dose radiotherapy and immunotherapy resistance in tumors. MiXCR was run by TCRdb on the reads, yielding one entry per CDR3 protein. The data contain about 84,000 distinct CDR3 sequences, under 20% of them seen just once; the ten biggest clones take up over 1.2%. The material was PBMCs, obtained after low-dose radiotherapy plus immunotherapy. These receptors were obtained from a male donor with prostate cancer. CDR3s include the opening cysteine and the closing phenylalanine or tryptophan. The D gene is left open where the match is weak. Clone size, where shown, is once, few, many, or a class for clones that have expanded.

CDR3aa | abundance | j_gene | d_gene | v_gene
CASTTVWGAGTEAFF | many | TRBJ1-1 | . | TRBV19
CASSQHSNTGELFF | many | TRBJ2-2 | . | TRBV28
CASSLRLGQGSKEQYF | many | TRBJ2-7 | TRBD1 | TRBV13
CASSVGGLARYTGELFF | many | TRBJ2-2 | . | TRBV7-2
CASSYGRGQNLNTEAFF | many | TRBJ1-1 | TRBD1 | TRBV6-2/TRBV6-3
CASDRQGDEQFF | many | TRBJ2-1 | TRBD1 | TRBV2
CASSILPNTGELFF | many | TRBJ2-2 | . | TRBV19
CASSSKTYRGSYEQYF | many | TRBJ2-7 | TRBD1 | TRBV6-2/TRBV6-3
CAIRGDSGANVLTF | many | TRBJ2-6 | . | TRBV10-3
CASSGTSGPSSYNEQFF | few | TRBJ2-1 | TRBD2 | TRBV5-1
CASSQETRNEQFF | few | TRBJ2-1 | . | TRBV4-1
CSVSSGQGYGYTF | many | TRBJ1-2 | TRBD1 | TRBV29-1
CASGTGGNRQPQHF | many | TRBJ1-5 | TRBD1 | TRBV28
CAIRYRLAEEAQYF | . | TRBJ2-5 | TRBD2 | TRBV10-3
CASGTLRVSYEQYF | few | TRBJ2-7 | . | TRBV28
CASSYGQGVNEQFF | many | TRBJ2-1 | TRBD1 | TRBV6-6
CASRETGGEQFF | many | TRBJ2-1 | TRBD2 | TRBV25-1
CASSRAGTGGPQHF | many | TRBJ1-5 | TRBD1 | TRBV28
CASSEGTDTGELFF | . | TRBJ2-2 | . | TRBV6-2/TRBV6-3
CASSERTGRTDTQYF | many | TRBJ2-3 | . | TRBV2
CASTTGGESETQYF | many | TRBJ2-5 | TRBD2 | TRBV6-2/TRBV6-3
CASSLFAPGANVLTF | many | TRBJ2-6 | . | TRBV28
CASSGVGTRNSYEQYF | . | TRBJ2-7 | . | TRBV6-1
CASSSRSGYEQYF | many | TRBJ2-7 | . | TRBV28
CASSQEPPPPWETQYF | many | TRBJ2-5 | . | TRBV4-3
CASSPRQIDSYEQYF | many | TRBJ2-7 | . | TRBV18
CASSLWAGGSYEQYF | many | TRBJ2-7 | TRBD1 | TRBV7-2
CASKGTPRLEFF | many | TRBJ2-1 | . | TRBV27
CASTSDSAGGATQYF | . | TRBJ2-3 | TRBD2 | TRBV7-8
CASSQELQGAGKNIQYF | . | TRBJ2-4 | TRBD1 | TRBV4-1
CASSLLRERTDTQYF | many | TRBJ2-3 | TRBD2 | TRBV28
CASSYPGLASSSYEQYF | once | TRBJ2-7 | TRBD2 | TRBV6-8
CASSQAPFQETQYF | many | TRBJ2-5 | . | TRBV3-1
CASSSGQGGQETQYF | . | TRBJ2-5 | TRBD1 | TRBV7-3